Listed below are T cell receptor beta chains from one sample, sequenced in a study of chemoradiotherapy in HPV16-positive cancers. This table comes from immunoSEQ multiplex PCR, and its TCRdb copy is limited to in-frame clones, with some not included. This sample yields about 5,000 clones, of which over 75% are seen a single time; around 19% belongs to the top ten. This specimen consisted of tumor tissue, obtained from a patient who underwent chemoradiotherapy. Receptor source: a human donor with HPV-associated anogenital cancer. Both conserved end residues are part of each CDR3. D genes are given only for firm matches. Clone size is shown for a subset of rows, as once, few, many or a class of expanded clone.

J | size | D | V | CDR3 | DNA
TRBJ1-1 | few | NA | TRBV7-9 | CASSLDQHTEAFF | TGTGCCAGCAGCTTAGATCAGCACACTGAAGCTTTCTTT
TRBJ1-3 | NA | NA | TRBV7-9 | CASSYEGRPSSGNTIYF | TGTGCCAGCAGCTATGAGGGACGCCCTAGCTCTGGAAACACCATATATTTT
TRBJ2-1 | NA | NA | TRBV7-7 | CASSNQASEQFF | TGTGCTAGCAGCAATCAAGCGAGTGAGCAGTTCTTC
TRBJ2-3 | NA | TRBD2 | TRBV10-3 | CAISGELAGAHVDTQYF | TGTGCCATCAGTGGGGAACTAGCGGGGGCGCACGTCGATACGCAGTATTTT
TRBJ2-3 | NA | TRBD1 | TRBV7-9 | CASSPTGAGDTQYF | TGTGCCAGCAGCCCGACAGGGGCAGGGGATACGCAGTATTTT
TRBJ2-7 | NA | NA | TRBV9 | CASTPGQGGYEQYF | TGTGCCAGCACCCCAGGTCAGGGGGGCTACGAGCAGTACTTC
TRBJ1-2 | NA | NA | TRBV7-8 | CASSIPRQDGGGYTF | TGTGCCAGCAGCATACCTAGACAGGATGGTGGTGGCTACACCTTC
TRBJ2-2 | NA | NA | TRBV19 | CASSEGDYIGELFF | TGTGCCAGTAGTGAGGGGGACTACATCGGGGAGCTGTTTTTT
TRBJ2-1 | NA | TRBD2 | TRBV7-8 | CASSPPGLAGGEFF | TGTGCCAGCAGCCCCCCGGGACTAGCGGGGGGAGAGTTCTTC
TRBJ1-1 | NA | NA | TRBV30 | CAWNTGTEDGTEAFF | TGTGCCTGGAATACCGGGACCGAAGACGGCACTGAAGCTTTCTTT
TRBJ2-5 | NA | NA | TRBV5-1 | CASSLGLTGTQYF | TGCGCCAGCAGCTTGGGCCTCACCGGGACCCAGTACTTC
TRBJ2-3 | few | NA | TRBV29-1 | CSVEGGKGTDTQYF | TGCAGCGTTGAAGGGGGAAAGGGGACAGATACGCAGTATTTT
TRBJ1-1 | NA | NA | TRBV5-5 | CASSLGDTKQAFF | TGTGCCAGCAGCTTGGGGGACACCAAACAAGCTTTCTTT
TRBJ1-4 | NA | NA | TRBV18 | CASSPRADSQEKLFF | TGTGCCAGCTCCCCCAGGGCCGACTCCCAGGAAAAACTGTTTTTT
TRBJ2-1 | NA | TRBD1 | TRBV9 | CASSATGVEQFF | TGTGCCAGCAGCGCGACAGGGGTTGAGCAGTTCTTC
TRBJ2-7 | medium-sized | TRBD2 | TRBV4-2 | CASSQDGAGGTYEQYF | TGTGCCAGCAGCCAAGATGGGGCGGGAGGGACCTACGAGCAGTACTTC
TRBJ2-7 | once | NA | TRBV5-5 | CASSFLNYEQYF | TGTGCCAGCAGCTTCCTTAACTACGAGCAGTACTTC
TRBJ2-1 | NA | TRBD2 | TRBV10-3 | CAISESAASGDYNEQFF | TGTGCCATCAGTGAGTCGGCGGCTAGCGGGGACTACAATGAGCAGTTCTTC
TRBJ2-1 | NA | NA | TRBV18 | CASSPPGAGDYNEQFF | TGTGCCAGCTCACCACCGGGGGCAGGGGACTACAATGAGCAGTTCTTC
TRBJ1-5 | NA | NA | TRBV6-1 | CASSEPGGGGQPQHF | TGTGCCAGCAGTGAACCTGGCGGTGGTGGCCAGCCCCAGCATTTT
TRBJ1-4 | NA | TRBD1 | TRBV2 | CASSEGGTGNEKLFF | TGTGCCAGCAGTGAAGGTGGGACAGGGAATGAAAAACTGTTTTTT
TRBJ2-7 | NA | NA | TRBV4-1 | CASSQESPGSSYEQYF | TGCGCCAGCAGCCAAGAGTCCCCCGGCTCTTCCTACGAGCAGTACTTC
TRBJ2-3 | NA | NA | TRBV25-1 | CASSAGPEWADTQYF | TGTGCCAGCAGCGCCGGACCGGAATGGGCAGATACGCAGTATTTT
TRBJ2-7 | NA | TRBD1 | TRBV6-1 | CASSEGTGSDEQYF | TGTGCCAGCAGTGAAGGGACAGGGTCGGACGAGCAGTACTTC
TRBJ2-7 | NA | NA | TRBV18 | CASSRPSTAYEQYF | TGTGCCAGCTCACGACCTAGCACAGCCTACGAGCAGTACTTC
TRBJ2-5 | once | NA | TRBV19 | CASSMGDGETQYF | TGTGCCAGTAGTATGGGGGACGGAGAGACCCAGTACTTC
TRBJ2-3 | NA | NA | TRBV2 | CASSEDTQYF | TGTGCCAGCAGTGAAGATACGCAGTATTTT
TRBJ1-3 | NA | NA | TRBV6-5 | CASSYLGGNTIYF | TGTGCCAGCAGTTACTTGGGTGGAAACACCATATATTTT
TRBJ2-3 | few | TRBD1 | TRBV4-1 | CASSQTGGSADTQYF | TGCGCCAGCAGCCAGACAGGGGGCAGCGCAGATACGCAGTATTTT
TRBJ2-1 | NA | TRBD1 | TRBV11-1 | CASSLAGTGHNEQFF | TGTGCCAGCAGCTTAGCAGGGACAGGGCACAATGAGCAGTTCTTC
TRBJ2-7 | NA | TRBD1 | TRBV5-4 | CASSLSRQGVGEQYF | TGTGCCAGCAGCTTGTCCCGACAGGGGGTTGGCGAGCAGTACTTC
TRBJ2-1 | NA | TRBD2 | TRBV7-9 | CASSLGETSGVSEQFF | TGTGCCAGCAGCTTAGGGGAGACTAGCGGGGTATCTGAGCAGTTCTTC
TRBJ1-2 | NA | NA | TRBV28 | CASMNPGGYGYTF | TGTGCCAGCATGAACCCAGGCGGCTATGGCTACACCTTC
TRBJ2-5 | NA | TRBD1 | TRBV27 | CASSFEEGAETQYF | TGTGCCAGCAGTTTTGAAGAGGGGGCTGAGACCCAGTACTTC
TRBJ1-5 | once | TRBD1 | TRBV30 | CACLDRDQPQHF | TGTGCCTGCCTGGACAGGGATCAGCCCCAGCATTTT
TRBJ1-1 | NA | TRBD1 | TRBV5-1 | CASSLEGARRYTEAFF | TGCGCCAGCAGCTTGGAGGGGGCCAGGAGGTACACTGAAGCTTTCTTT
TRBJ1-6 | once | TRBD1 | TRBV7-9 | CATQGQGNSPLHF | TGTGCCACCCAGGGACAGGGCAATTCACCCCTCCACTTT
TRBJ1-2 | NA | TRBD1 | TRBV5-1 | CASSAGQTSNYGYTF | TGCGCCAGCAGCGCGGGACAGACCTCTAACTATGGCTACACCTTC
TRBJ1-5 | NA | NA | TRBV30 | CAWSVRSGPNQPQHF | TGTGCCTGGAGTGTACGGTCCGGGCCCAATCAGCCCCAGCATTTT